This T cell receptor beta chain was sequenced during a study of cytomegalovirus exposure and HLA in healthy donors (dated by TCRdb to between 2016 and 2019). As for the study more broadly: A later analysis indicated that the 90 to 150 validation repertoires were generated on the platform also employed for the roughly 650 repertoires of the first cohort. To predict cytomegalovirus infection status, the study combined high-throughput TCR immunosequencing, statistical association of individual TCRs with disease status, and machine learning. Besides the first cohort of approximately 670 subjects, a separate validation cohort made up of over a hundred different subjects was used. The study aimed to test whether cataloging public T cell receptors could reveal signatures of past pathogen exposure.

The donors were included in the validation cohort of approximately 120 subjects, a group kept apart from the roughly 700-subject first cohort. Library prep was done by the immunoSEQ multiplex PCR assay. As for the original processing: A statistical classification framework was built to diagnose cytomegalovirus status from the catalog of TCR beta chain sequences. TCRdb took over this immuneACCESS table, retaining in-frame rearrangements with V and J assigned. Such tables are incomplete; in checked studies, under half of the missing clones stem from an unresolved V gene, and the remainder is unexplained. V, J and clone size are taken as reported in that table, and D and trimming were inferred from the DNA itself. The sample table contains 140,000 or so clones; only one count was recorded for roughly 92% of them. 0.6% to 0.8% of the sample is taken by the ten largest. A word on this clone: Its antigen remains undetermined. No quality values exist for individual bases; no much larger clone is one base distant.

Summary of the overall study and its limitations: The classifier was reported to diagnose cytomegalovirus status with high specificity and sensitivity in both the original cohort and the validation cohort. In vitro tests confirmed that three of the cytomegalovirus-associated TCR beta chains recognize cytomegalovirus antigens. All 130 or so repertoires were used to score co-occurrence in the validation cohort in a later analysis, because that analysis had no HLA typing for the cohort. A total of fewer than 200 TCR beta chains were listed by the study as associated with cytomegalovirus. In a later analysis, TCRs clustered in the first cohort were found to also tend to co-occur in the 110 or so validation repertoires, with over 90% of cluster scores above 0. The authors suggested that the approach could potentially be extended to other disease states and immunological phenotypes. Most TCR sequences were seen in very few donors, while some public TCRs were found in many individuals.

V is cut back by 0 bases and J by 5 bases, with 9 bases in the junction unmatched. The germline V gene gives CDR1 as SGDLS and CDR2 as YYNGEE. Reading from cysteine to phenylalanine, the CDR3 counts 17 amino acids. Of the read, only the CDR3 DNA is kept; its 51 bases are in frame from base 1. The TCR sequence derives from a man younger than 35 in good health and CMV-seronegative. The V and J segments used are TRBV9 and TRBJ2-1, and TRBD2 aligns with 9 junction nucleotides. Material: PBMCs. The bases read TGTGCCAGCAGCGTAGACCTTGGTAGCGGGGGAAACAATGAGCAGTTCTTC. Its amino acids are CASSVDLGSGGNNEQFF.